This T cell receptor (beta chain) was sequenced during a study of cytomegalovirus exposure and HLA in healthy donors. Points from the study as a whole: Cytomegalovirus status was reportedly diagnosed by the classifier with high sensitivity and specificity.

Points on this clone: The antigen remains undetermined.

The PCR made use of 60 Vbeta and 13 Jbeta primers. As handled by the study authors: An analysis performed later counted about 80 million unique TCR beta chains (roughly 9.9 million of them shared). The protocol was immunoSEQ multiplex PCR, while the TCRdb copy is restricted to in-frame clones and leaves out a portion. The V and J calls and clone size come from that table; D and trimming were worked out from the DNA. The table includes 160,000 or so clones, about four fifths detected once. CDR3 length: 14 amino acids. The V end was cut by 2 bases, the J end by 6 bases, with 10 bases between. Germline lookup yields CDR1 MNHEY and CDR2 SMNVEV (reference sequence).

The material sequenced was PBMCs. This receptor was obtained from a woman aged 18 to 35 in good health and CMV-seropositive. This chain links TRBV27 with TRBJ1-4, with D perhaps TRBD1 (6 bases). CDR3 nucleotides: TGTGCCAGCAGTTTAGCCCAGGGGCATGAAAAACTGTTTTTT. Its translation is CASSLAQGHEKLFF.